The 3 T cell receptor beta chains below come from one sample, sequenced in a study of technical replicates of blood from a handful of donors. The repertoire was sequenced with immunoSEQ multiplex PCR; TCRdb's copy has only in-frame clones and lacks some. The data contain some 83,000 clones, approximately 90% of them singletons. Specimen: T cells isolated from PBMCs. All receptors derive from a human donor in good health.

The rearrangement joins TRBV6-1 to TRBJ2-1; D ambiguous. Deletions cut 7 bases from V and 2 bases from J, with 15 bases between. The CDR3 spans 15 residues. Germline CDR1 reads MNHNS; CDR2 reads SASEGT. The DNA for the CDR3 is TGTGCCAGCATTCGTGAAACACCAACCTACAATGAGCAGTTCTTC. Protein: CASIRETPTYNEQFF.

CDR3 protein: CASSFMRVSGNTIYF. CDR3 nucleotides: TGTGCCAGTAGTTTTATGAGGGTCTCTGGAAACACCATATATTTT. V is TRBV19 and J is TRBJ1-3; D uncertain. Germline CDR1 reads LNHDA; CDR2 reads SQIVND (reference sequence). CDR3 length equals 15 residues. V was shortened by 5 bases and J by 0 bases, with 11 bases between the two germline ends.

The chain joins TRBV7-6 to TRBJ2-5, with 7 bases matching TRBD1. Germline CDR1 SGHVS, CDR2 FNYEAQ. The CDR3 consists of 14 residues. The V and J ends lost 5 bases and 1 base, in that order; junction bases with no gene match: 4. The CDR3 bases are TGTGCCAGCAGCCCCGGGACAGCCCAAGAGACCCAGTACTTC. Amino acid sequence: CASSPGTAQETQYF.